Presented here are 29 T cell receptor beta chains from one specimen sequenced in a study of cytomegalovirus exposure and HLA in healthy donors. PCR employed 60 Vbeta and 13 Jbeta primers. TCRdb's table, derived via immunoSEQ multiplex PCR, lists solely in-frame clones and lacks some. There are about 180,000 clones in the sample; about 80% occur only once, and over 2% lies in the top ten. The sequenced sample was PBMCs. These receptors were taken from a man aged 55 to 70 in good health and CMV-seronegative.

J is TRBJ2-5 and V is TRBV14, with 7 nucleotides matching TRBD1. The germline V gene has CDR1 SGHDN and CDR2 FVKESK. The V segment lost 0 bases and the J segment 2 bases; nucleotides outside the gene matches: 6. The CDR3 consists of 16 residues. The CDR3 DNA is TGTGCCAGCAGCCAAGAGTTACCGGGACAGCAAGAGACCCAGTACTTC. This sequence encodes CASSQELPGQQETQYF.

CDR3 in DNA: TGTGCCAGCAGCTTGGGGCTAGCGGGAGTAGAAGAGCAGTACTTC. It encodes CASSLGLAGVEEQYF. The V gene is TRBV5-8, the J gene TRBJ2-7; TRBD2 agrees at 10 bases. The V segment lost 0 bases and the J segment 7 bases; nucleotides outside the gene matches: 7. In germline, CDR1 is SGHTS, CDR2 YDEGEE. The CDR3 is made up of 15 amino acids.

V usage is TRBV30 and J usage is TRBJ1-5; TRBD1 might be the D (5 bases). Germline values: CDR1 GTSNPN, CDR2 SVGIG (reference sequence). Trimming took off 0 bases at V and 8 bases at J, with 11 bases between the two ends. The length of the CDR3 is 13 residues. The CDR3 region has the DNA TGTGCCTGGAGTGTAGGGGCAGAAGAGCCCCAGCATTTT. Its translation: CAWSVGAEEPQHF.

For the CDR3, the DNA is TGCAGCGTTGAAGAGAGGGTAGGGATAAGCGGGAGTGGTAGCACAGATACGCAGTATTTT. Translating gives CSVEERVGISGSGSTDTQYF. The chain carries TRBV29-1 and TRBJ2-3; TRBD2 agrees at 8 bases. The trim removed 0 bases at V and 0 bases at J, leaving 17 bases unmatched. In germline, CDR1 is SQVTM, CDR2 ANQGSEA. This CDR3 has 20 residues.

This clone has more than one count but fewer than ten. The genes are TRBV5-1 and TRBJ1-1; a weak D match, TRBD1 (6 bases). CDR3 size: 12 residues. Trimming took 0 bases from V and 11 from J, leaving 11 bases between them. The V gene's germline CDR1 is SGHRS and CDR2 YFSETQ. CDR3 sequence reads: CASSLGGGSAFF. The CDR3 DNA reads TGCGCCAGCAGCTTGGGAGGGGGTAGTGCTTTCTTT.

The CDR3 DNA is TGCGCCAGCAGCCAAAACCTGGGACAGGGATCCTACGAGCAGTACTTC. Amino acids: CASSQNLGQGSYEQYF. The chain combines TRBV4-3 with TRBJ2-7; 9 bases match TRBD1. The CDR3 runs 16 residues. Germline assignment: CDR1 LGHNA and CDR2 YSLEER. J gave up 1 base and V 2 bases, and 6 bases lay outside the gene matches.

The CDR3 loop reads CASSVAPAGTFYNEQFF. The CDR3 bases are TGTGCCAGCAGCGTAGCTCCAGCGGGGACGTTCTACAATGAGCAGTTCTTC. The V call is TRBV9, the J call TRBJ2-1, with 7 bases matching TRBD2. J was trimmed by 3 bases and V by 0 bases; bases with no gene match: 9. Germline CDR1 is SGDLS and CDR2 is YYNGEE. CDR3 length: 17 amino acids.

The chain combines TRBV27 with TRBJ1-1; no reliable D call. Per germline, CDR1 MNHEY and CDR2 SMNVEV (reference sequence). V gave up 2 bases and J gave up 6 bases, with 10 bases separating them. The CDR3 covers 13 residues. CDR3 bases: TGTGCCAGCAGTTTAATGGGCGGGGCTGAAGCTTTCTTT. It is translated as CASSLMGGAEAFF.

The gene calls are TRBV4-2 and TRBJ1-5; D is unclear. CDR1 and CDR2 (germline): LGHNA, YNFKEQ. CDR3 length equals 16 residues. The V gene lost 0 bases and the J gene lost 4 bases, with 13 bases spanning the gap. The CDR3 nucleotides read TGTGCCAGCAGCCAAGAAGGAGGGATCGGGAATCAGCCCCAGCATTTT. Translated: CASSQEGGIGNQPQHF.

The rearrangement links TRBV5-6 to TRBJ2-1, with D perhaps TRBD2 (7 bases). Deletions cut 0 bases from V and 4 bases from J, with 14 bases between. Germline values: CDR1 SGHDT, CDR2 YYEEEE. The CDR3 consists of 16 residues. Written as DNA, the CDR3 is TGTGCCAGCAGCTTGGGGGGGGGCGGGGAATACAATGAGCAGTTCTTC. Its protein product is CASSLGGGGEYNEQFF.

This clone was seen only a few times. The rearrangement uses TRBV10-3 and TRBJ1-3; D remains unclear. V was clipped by 10 bases and J by 11 bases, with 21 bases between them. The V gene's germline CDR1 is ENHRY and CDR2 SYGVKD. This CDR3 is 13 amino acids long. CDR3 DNA sequence: TGTGCCACCACCGGGCCCTTTGACGGGGCCATATATTTT. Translating it yields CATTGPFDGAIYF.

For this clone: The same CDR3 can be traced to other DNA sequences in this sample. This chain links TRBV5-1 with TRBJ1-1; a weak D match, TRBD1 (6 bases). The germline V gene has CDR1 SGHRS and CDR2 YFSETQ. The CDR3 sequence is 16 residues long. V shed 0 bases and J shed 4 bases, with 16 bases lying between them. The CDR3: CASSLGEGRRGTEAFF. The CDR3 DNA sequence: TGCGCCAGCAGCTTGGGGGAGGGTCGCAGGGGCACTGAAGCTTTCTTT.

The chain joins TRBV21-1 to TRBJ1-1; the table's D call of TRBD1 was not tested on the DNA. TRBV21-1 represents a pseudogene. This CDR3 comprises 16 residues. This CDR3 is CASSKRPQGASTEAFF. The CDR3 coding sequence is TGTGCCAGCAGCAAAAGGCCACAGGGGGCTAGCACTGAAGCTTTCTTT.

The J gene is TRBJ1-2, the V gene TRBV5-6; a possible D gene is TRBD1 (5 bases). CDR1 is SGHDT and CDR2 is YYEEEE in the germline V gene. The V end was cut by 0 bases, the J end by 4 bases, with 13 bases between. This CDR3 is built from 15 residues. CDR3 coding DNA: TGTGCCAGCAGCTTGGGGTCAGGGCATCGCTATGGCTACACCTTC. As protein: CASSLGSGHRYGYTF. Full variable domain (rest looked up from reference TRBV5-6 and TRBJ1-2): DAGVTQSPTHLIKTRGQQVTLRCSPKSGHDTVSWYQQALGQGPQFIFQYYEEEERQRGNFPDRFSGHQFPNYSSELNVNALLLGDSALYLCASSLGSGHRYGYTFGSGTRLTVV.

The chain joins TRBV28 to TRBJ1-2; 8 positions agree with TRBD1. Germline V gives CDR1 MDHEN, CDR2 SYDVKM. The CDR3 is 16 amino acids. Trimming removed 6 bases from V and 0 bases from J; junction bases left unmatched: 9. The CDR3 DNA is TGTGCCAGCAGCTGGGGGGGGACAGGAGCTAACTATGGCTACACCTTC. Protein sequence: CASSWGGTGANYGYTF.

The CDR3 DNA follows: TGTGCCACCAGCATGGGGAGAGGACAGGGCTACAATGAGCAGTTCTTC. Translating gives CATSMGRGQGYNEQFF. This sequence joins TRBV15 and TRBJ2-1; 8 nucleotides align to TRBD1. V gave up 4 bases and J gave up 3 bases; unmatched junction bases: 8. CDR3 length: 16 amino acids. CDR1 and CDR2 (germline): LNHNV, YYDKDF (reference sequence).

The CDR3 DNA reads TGCGCCAGCAGCTTGGCCTTACAGGGGATCAGGGATACGCAGTATTTT. Its translation: CASSLALQGIRDTQYF. The chain uses TRBV5-1 and TRBJ2-3; 7 nucleotides align to TRBD1. J gave up 6 bases and V 0 bases, and 10 bases lay outside the gene matches. CDR1 and CDR2 (germline): SGHRS, YFSETQ. The CDR3 totals 16 residues.

CDR3 sequence (DNA): TGTGCCAGCAGCCCCCCTAGACTTCCCTACGAGCAGTACTTC. Translating gives CASSPPRLPYEQYF. V and J are TRBV7-9 and TRBJ2-7; D remains ambiguous. CDR3 length: 14 amino acids. The germline gives CDR1 SEHNR, CDR2 FQNEAQ (reference sequence). The V gene lost 5 bases and the J gene lost 2 bases, with 13 bases spanning the gap.

The CDR3 DNA is TGTGCCAGTAGTGCCTCGGGACTTTCCCTCTATGGCTACACCTTC. This sequence encodes CASSASGLSLYGYTF. The chain has TRBV19 and TRBJ1-2; D perhaps matches TRBD1 (5 bases). CDR3 size: 15 residues. Germline-derived CDR1 and CDR2 are LNHDA and SQIVND (reference sequence). The germline V and J ends were trimmed by 5 bases and 4 bases, with 17 bases remaining between them.

This clone appeared a few times. This chain joins TRBV7-9 and TRBJ1-2; the D gene is possibly TRBD1 (6 bases). This CDR3 spans 14 amino acids. The ends were cut back, 4 bases at V and 2 bases at J, with 11 bases in the middle. Germline lookup yields CDR1 SEHNR and CDR2 FQNEAQ (reference sequence). The CDR3 region is CASSSSDRNYGYTF. The CDR3 region has the DNA TGTGCCAGCAGCTCATCGGACAGAAACTATGGCTACACCTTC.

The rearrangement joins TRBV12-5 to TRBJ1-5; TRBD1 aligns across 10 bases. The CDR3 is 14 residues long. Germline V gene lookup returns CDR1 LGHNT and CDR2 FRNRAP. V dropped 7 bases and J dropped 5; count of bases not matched to a gene: 5. The CDR3 reads CASVQDRGDQPQHF. CDR3 sequence (DNA): TGTGCTAGTGTACAGGACAGGGGGGATCAGCCCCAGCATTTT.

The CDR3, as DNA: TGTGCCAGCACACAGGGGGTCTACGAGCAGTACTTC. Encoded protein: CASTQGVYEQYF. The chain couples TRBV2 to TRBJ2-7; 8 positions match TRBD1. From germline, CDR1 is SNHLY and CDR2 FYNNEI. The ends lost 7 bases at V and 3 bases at J; junction bases unmatched: 2. This CDR3 contains 12 residues.

V is TRBV11-2 and J is TRBJ2-5; maybe TRBD2 (7 bases). The J call is doubtful: the DNA matches TRBJ2-7 better. This CDR3 is 14 amino acids long. CDR1 SGHAT and CDR2 FQNNGV come from the germline V gene. In nucleotides, the CDR3 is TGTGCCAGCAAGACGTCCGGGGGGCGGGACGAGCAGTACTTC. This codes for CASKTSGGRDEQYF.

This chain uses TRBV28 with TRBJ2-3, with a possible D match to TRBD1 (6 bases). The CDR3 has 14 residues. Trimming removed 7 bases from V and 4 bases from J, with 15 bases in between. CDR1 and CDR2 from the germline V gene are MDHEN and SYDVKM. CDR3 residues: CASKAGWGPDTQYF. The CDR3 coding sequence is TGTGCCAGCAAGGCGGGTTGGGGGCCAGATACGCAGTATTTT.

The V gene is TRBV18, the J gene TRBJ1-3; D not certain. This CDR3 spans 16 amino acids. CDR1 and CDR2 (germline): KGHSH, LQKENI. V was cut by 2 bases and J by 0 bases, with 11 bases left in between. CDR3 bases: TGTGCCAGCTCACCAATCGTCGAGATCTCTGGAAACACCATATATTTT. Protein product: CASSPIVEISGNTIYF.

CDR3 DNA sequence: TGCGCCAGCAGGGGAGGGGACTATGGCTACACCTTC. It is translated as CASRGGDYGYTF. The rearrangement links TRBV5-1 to TRBJ1-2, with D possibly matching TRBD1 (5 bases). The CDR3 consists of 12 residues. CDR1 and CDR2 from the germline V gene are SGHRS and YFSETQ. Trimming stripped 5 bases from V and 3 bases from J, with 8 bases between.

The gene calls are TRBV9 and TRBJ1-3; D call uncertain. In germline, CDR1 is SGDLS, CDR2 YYNGEE. The CDR3 contains 16 residues. V was pared by 4 bases and J by 0 bases, with 14 bases between. CDR3 sequence reads: CASSPLVGDSGNTIYF. The CDR3 region has the DNA TGTGCCAGCAGCCCCTTGGTCGGGGACTCTGGAAACACCATATATTTT. Looking up the rest from reference TRBV9 and TRBJ1-3 gives the full variable domain: DSGVTQTPKHLITATGQRVTLRCSPRSGDLSVYWYQQSLDQGLQFLIQYYNGEERAKGNILERFSAQQFPDLHSELNLSSLELGDSALYFCASSPLVGDSGNTIYFGEGSWLTVV.

The chain joins TRBV5-6 to TRBJ1-6, with D perhaps matching TRBD1 (5 bases). Trimming took off 1 base at V and 10 bases at J, with 12 bases between the two ends. The germline gives CDR1 SGHDT, CDR2 YYEEEE. The CDR3 spans 14 residues. This chain's CDR3 is CASSLPGLKSPLHF. CDR3 nucleotide sequence: TGTGCCAGCAGCTTGCCAGGGTTAAAATCACCCCTCCACTTT.

In its sample, this clone was seen once. The rearrangement uses TRBV11-2 and TRBJ1-1; no clear D gene. The CDR3 spans 13 residues. Trimming removed 1 base from V and 2 bases from J, with 5 bases in between. In germline, CDR1 is SGHAT, CDR2 FQNNGV. The CDR3 coding sequence is TGTGCCAGCAGCTTAGTTTTAAACACTGAAGCTTTCTTT. This sequence encodes CASSLVLNTEAFF.